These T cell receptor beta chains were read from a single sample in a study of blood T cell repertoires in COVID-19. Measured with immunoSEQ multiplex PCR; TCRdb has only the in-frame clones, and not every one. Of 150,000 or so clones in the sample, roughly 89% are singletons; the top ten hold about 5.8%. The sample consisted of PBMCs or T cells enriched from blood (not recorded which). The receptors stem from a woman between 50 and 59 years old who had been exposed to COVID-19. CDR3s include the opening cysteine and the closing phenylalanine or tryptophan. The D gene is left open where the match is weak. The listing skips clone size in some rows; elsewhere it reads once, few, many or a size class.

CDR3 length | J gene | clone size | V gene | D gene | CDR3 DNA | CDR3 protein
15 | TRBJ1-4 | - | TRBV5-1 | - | TGCGCCAGCAGCTTAATCCAGGGAATGGGTGAAAAACTGTTTTTT | CASSLIQGMGEKLFF
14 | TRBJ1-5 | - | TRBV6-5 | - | TGTGCCAGCAGTCCTCGGGTGGCCAATCAGCCCCAGCATTTT | CASSPRVANQPQHF
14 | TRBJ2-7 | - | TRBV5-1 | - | TGCGCCAGCAGCTTGGACAGGCGGAACTACGAGCAGTACTTC | CASSLDRRNYEQYF
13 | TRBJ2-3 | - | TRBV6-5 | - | TGTGCCAGCGGAGTTGGTGGCACAGATACGCAGTATTTT | CASGVGGTDTQYF
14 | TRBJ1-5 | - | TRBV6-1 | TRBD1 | TGTGCCAGCAGTGACGGACAGGGCAGTCAGCCCCAGCATTTT | CASSDGQGSQPQHF
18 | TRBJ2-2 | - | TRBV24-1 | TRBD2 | TGTGCCACCAGTGACGCCGGACTAGCGGGGGACAGGGGCGGGGAGCTGTTTTTT | CATSDAGLAGDRGGELFF
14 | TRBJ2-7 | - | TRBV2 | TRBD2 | TGTGCCAGCAGTGGAAGCGGGGGGGCCCACGAGCAGTACTTC | CASSGSGGAHEQYF
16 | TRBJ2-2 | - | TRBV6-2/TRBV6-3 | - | TGTGCCAGCAGTCGCGTCCGGGACTCCCCCACCGGGGAGCTGTTTTTT | CASSRVRDSPTGELFF
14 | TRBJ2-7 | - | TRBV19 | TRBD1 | TGTGCCAGTACCCCAGGGACAGCTTCCTACGAGCAGTACTTC | CASTPGTASYEQYF
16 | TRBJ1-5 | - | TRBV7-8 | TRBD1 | TGTGCCAGCAGCGAGGACAGGGTATTCAGCAATCAGCCCCAGCATTTT | CASSEDRVFSNQPQHF
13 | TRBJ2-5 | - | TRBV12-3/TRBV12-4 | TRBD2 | TGTGCCAGCAGTTCGGGACTACAAGAGACCCAGTACTTC | CASSSGLQETQYF
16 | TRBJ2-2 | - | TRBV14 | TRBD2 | TGTGCCAGCAGCCAAGTTTCCGGGGGGGCCACCGGGGAGCTGTTTTTT | CASSQVSGGATGELFF
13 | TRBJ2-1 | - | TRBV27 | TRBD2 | TGTGCCAGCAGTCTATATAGCGGGAGGGAGCAGTTCTTC | CASSLYSGREQFF
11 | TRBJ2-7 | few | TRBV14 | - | TGTGCCAGCAGCCAAGGCGGGGAGCAGTACTTC | CASSQGGEQYF
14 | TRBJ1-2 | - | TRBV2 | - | TGTGCCAGCAGTGAAGAAGGGGCCCGCTATGGCTACACCTTC | CASSEEGARYGYTF
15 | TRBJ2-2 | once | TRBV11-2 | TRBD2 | TGTGCCAGCAGCCGACTAGCGGGCAAAACCGGGGAGCTGTTTTTT | CASSRLAGKTGELFF
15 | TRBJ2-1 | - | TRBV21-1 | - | TGTGCCAGCAGCAAAGGAGCGGGATCTCCCAATGAGCAGTTCTTC | CASSKGAGSPNEQFF
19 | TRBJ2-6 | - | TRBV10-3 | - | TGTGCCATCAGTGTGGCGGGACGGGACGTCCGCTCTGGGGCCAACGTCCTGACTTTC | CAISVAGRDVRSGANVLTF
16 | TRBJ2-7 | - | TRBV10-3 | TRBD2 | TGTGCCATCAGTTCAACTCGGACTAGCGGGTACTACGAGCAGTACTTC | CAISSTRTSGYYEQYF
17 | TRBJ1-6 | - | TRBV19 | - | TGTGCCAGTAGTCCATGGGAGGCTATTCCTTCCTTTTCACCCCTCCACTTT | CASSPWEAIPSFSPLHF
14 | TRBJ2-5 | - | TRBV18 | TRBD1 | TGTGCCAGCTCACCGTGGACAGGGATGGAGACCCAGTACTTC | CASSPWTGMETQYF
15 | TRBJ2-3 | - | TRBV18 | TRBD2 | TGTGCCAGCTCAACGCAGGGACTAGCCGGAGATACGCAGTATTTT | CASSTQGLAGDTQYF
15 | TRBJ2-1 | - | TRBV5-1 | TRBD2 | TGCGCCAGCAGCTCCGGACTAGAGTCCTACAATGAGCAGTTCTTC | CASSSGLESYNEQFF
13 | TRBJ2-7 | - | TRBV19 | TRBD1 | TGTGCCAGTAAATTCACAGGGGGATACGAGCAGTACTTC | CASKFTGGYEQYF
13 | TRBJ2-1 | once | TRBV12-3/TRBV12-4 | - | TGTGCCAGCAGTCCCTCGAAGCGTGATGAGCAGTTCTTC | CASSPSKRDEQFF
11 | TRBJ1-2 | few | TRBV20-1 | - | TGCAGTGCTACAGGGAAGGGTGGCTACACCTTC | CSATGKGGYTF
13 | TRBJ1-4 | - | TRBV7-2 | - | TGTGCCAGCAGCTCCCCTAGGCGTGAAAAACTGTTTTTT | CASSSPRREKLFF
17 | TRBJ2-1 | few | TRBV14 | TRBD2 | TGTGCCAGCAGCCCCCCGGGACTAGCGGGAAACTACAATGAGCAGTTCTTC | CASSPPGLAGNYNEQFF
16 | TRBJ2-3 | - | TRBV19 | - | TGTGCCAGTAGTATTGGCCTACAGGGCGGCACAGATACGCAGTATTTT | CASSIGLQGGTDTQYF
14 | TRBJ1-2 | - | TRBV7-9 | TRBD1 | TGTGCCAGCAGTCGTCAGGAGGGGGCTCCTGGCTACACCTTC | CASSRQEGAPGYTF
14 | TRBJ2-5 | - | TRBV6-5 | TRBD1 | TGTGCCAGCAGGACGGACAGGGGGCAAGAGACCCAGTACTTC | CASRTDRGQETQYF
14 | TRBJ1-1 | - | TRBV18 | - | TGTGCCAGCTCACCGGGGGGGCTGAACACTGAAGCTTTCTTT | CASSPGGLNTEAFF
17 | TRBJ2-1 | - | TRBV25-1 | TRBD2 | TGTGCCACCTCTCGGCCGGGCGGCGGGAGGGCCGACAATGAGCAGTTCTTC | CATSRPGGGRADNEQFF
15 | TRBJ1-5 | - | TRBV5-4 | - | TGTGCCAGCAGCGAGGGTCCCCTCGGAAATCAGCCCCAGCATTTT | CASSEGPLGNQPQHF
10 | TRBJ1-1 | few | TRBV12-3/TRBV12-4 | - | TGTGCCAGCAGTACAGGGAAAGCTTTCTTT | CASSTGKAFF
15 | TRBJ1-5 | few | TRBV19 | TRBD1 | TGTGCCAGTAGGCCGACAGGGGAAGGCAATCAGCCCCAGCATTTT | CASRPTGEGNQPQHF
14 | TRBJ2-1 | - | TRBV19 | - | TGTGCCAGTAGTATGGGCGGGACTTACAATGAGCAGTTCTTC | CASSMGGTYNEQFF
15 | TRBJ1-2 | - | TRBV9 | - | TGTGCCAGCAGCCCGGGGGGGCAGACTAACTATGGCTACACCTTC | CASSPGGQTNYGYTF
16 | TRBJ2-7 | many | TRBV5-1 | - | TGCGCCAGCAGCTTGAATAGTAGAACCGGACCGGGGGAGCAGTACTTC | CASSLNSRTGPGEQYF
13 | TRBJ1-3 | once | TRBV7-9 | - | TGTGCCAGCAGCTTACTGGCAGGGGACACCATATATTTT | CASSLLAGDTIYF
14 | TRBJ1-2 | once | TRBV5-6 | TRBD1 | TGTGCCAGCAGCGCCGGGACAGCCCTATATGGCTACACCTTC | CASSAGTALYGYTF
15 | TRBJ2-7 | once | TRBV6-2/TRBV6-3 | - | TGTGCCAGCAGTCTTACAGGGAGGGGAAAGTACGAGCAGTACTTC | CASSLTGRGKYEQYF
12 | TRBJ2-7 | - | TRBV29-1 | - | TGCAGCATACGACAGACAGAGTACGAGCAGTACTTC | CSIRQTEYEQYF
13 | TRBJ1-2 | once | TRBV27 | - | TGTGCCAGCAGTTTTACCGGGTACTATGGCTACACCTTC | CASSFTGYYGYTF
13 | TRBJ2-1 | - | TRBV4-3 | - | TGCGCCAGCAGCCCCCCTGGCCAAAGTGAGCAGTTCTTC | CASSPPGQSEQFF
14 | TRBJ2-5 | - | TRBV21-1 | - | TGTGCCAGCAGCAAAGCGAGGGAGATTAGCGCCCAGTACTTC | CASSKAREISAQYF
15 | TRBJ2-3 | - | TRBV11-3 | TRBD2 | TGTGCCAGCAGCGCACTAGCGGGAGTCTCAGATACGCAGTATTTT | CASSALAGVSDTQYF
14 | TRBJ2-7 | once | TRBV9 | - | TGTGCCAGCAGCGTAGGAGCCGGAGCCTACGAGCAGTACTTC | CASSVGAGAYEQYF
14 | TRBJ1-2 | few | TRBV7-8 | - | TGTGCCAGCAGCTTAGGGTCAGCTAACTATGGCTACACCTTC | CASSLGSANYGYTF
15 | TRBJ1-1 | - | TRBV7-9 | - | TGTGCCAGCAGCTCTCCGGTTGGGGGCGGGGGTGAAGCTTTCTTT | CASSSPVGGGGEAFF
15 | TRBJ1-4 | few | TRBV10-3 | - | TGTGCCATCAGTGAGGGCCAGGGGAGCGGTGAAAAACTGTTTTTT | CAISEGQGSGEKLFF
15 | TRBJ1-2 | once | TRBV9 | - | TGTGCCAGCAGCGTAGAAGTAGGGGGTATCTATGGCTACACCTTC | CASSVEVGGIYGYTF
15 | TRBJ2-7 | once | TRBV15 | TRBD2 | TGTGCCACCAGCAGGGGCGGCGGGAGGGTCTACGAGCAGTACTTC | CATSRGGGRVYEQYF